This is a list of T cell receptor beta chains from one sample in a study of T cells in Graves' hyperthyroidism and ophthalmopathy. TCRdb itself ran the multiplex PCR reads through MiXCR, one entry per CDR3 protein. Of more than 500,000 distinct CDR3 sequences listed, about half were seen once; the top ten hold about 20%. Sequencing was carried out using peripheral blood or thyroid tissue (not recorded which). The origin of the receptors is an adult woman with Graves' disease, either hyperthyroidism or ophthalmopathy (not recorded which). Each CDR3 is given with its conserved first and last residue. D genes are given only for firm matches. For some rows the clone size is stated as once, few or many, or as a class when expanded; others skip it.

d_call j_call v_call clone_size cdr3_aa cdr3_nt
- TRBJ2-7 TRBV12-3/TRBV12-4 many CASRYRAYEQYF TGTGCCAGCAGATATCGAGCCTACGAGCAGTACTTC
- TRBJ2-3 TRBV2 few CADLSTDTQYF TGTGCCGATTTGTCGACAGATACGCAGTATTTT
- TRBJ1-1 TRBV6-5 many CASSYRAGVGEAFF TGTGCCAGCAGTTACCGGGCCGGGGTGGGGGAAGCTTTCTTT
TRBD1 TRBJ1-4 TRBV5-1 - CASSYARQGINEKLFF TGCGCCAGCAGCTATGCGAGACAGGGCATTAATGAAAAACTGTTTTTT
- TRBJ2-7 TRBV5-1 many CASSTTQTGSYEQYF TGCGCCAGCAGCACAACTCAAACGGGCTCCTACGAGCAGTACTTC
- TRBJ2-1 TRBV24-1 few CATSDLKRGTHNEQFF TGTGCCACCAGTGACCTGAAACGCGGGACTCACAATGAGCAGTTCTTC
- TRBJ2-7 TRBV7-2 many CASTTRPLSSYEQYF TGTGCCAGCACTACCAGGCCCCTGAGCTCCTACGAGCAGTACTTC
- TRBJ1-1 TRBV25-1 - CASSPFIGAANTEAFF TGTGCCAGCAGCCCCTTTATTGGGGCCGCGAACACTGAAGCTTTCTTT
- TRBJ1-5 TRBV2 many CASSGWGAQPQHF TGTGCCAGCAGTGGGTGGGGGGCACAGCCCCAGCATTTT
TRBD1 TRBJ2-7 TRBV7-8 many CASSDRGTYEQYF TGTGCCAGCAGCGACAGGGGAACCTACGAGCAGTACTTC
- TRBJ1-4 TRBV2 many CASSEGPASEKLFF TGTGCCAGCAGTGAAGGCCCCGCGAGTGAAAAACTGTTTTTT
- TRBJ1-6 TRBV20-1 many CSAGGRRGSYNSPLHF TGCAGTGCTGGAGGTCGGAGAGGGTCCTATAATTCACCCCTCCACTTT
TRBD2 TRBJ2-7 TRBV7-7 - CASTGLAGGTYEQYF TGTGCTAGCACCGGACTAGCGGGAGGCACCTACGAGCAGTACTTC
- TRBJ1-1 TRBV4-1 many CASSQTHMNTEAFF TGCGCCAGCAGCCAAACCCACATGAACACTGAAGCTTTCTTT
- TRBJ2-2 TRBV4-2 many CASGSGVRDTGELFF TGTGCCAGCGGGTCGGGCGTGCGGGACACCGGGGAGCTGTTTTTT
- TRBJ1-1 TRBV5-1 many CASSLARTENYHENTEAFF TGCGCCAGCAGCTTGGCCAGGACCGAGAACTACCATGAGAACACTGAAGCTTTCTTT
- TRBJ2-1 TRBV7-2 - CASSLDWGGYNEQFF TGTGCCAGCAGCTTAGATTGGGGTGGCTACAATGAGCAGTTCTTC
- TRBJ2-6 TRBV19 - CASLGGNVLTF TGTGCCAGCCTCGGAGGCAACGTCCTGACTTTC
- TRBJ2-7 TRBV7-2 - CASSPKGLVFYEQYF TGTGCCAGCAGCCCTAAGGGCCTCGTATTCTACGAGCAGTACTTC
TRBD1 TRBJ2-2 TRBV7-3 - CASSPDRVETNTGELFF TGTGCCAGCAGCCCCGACAGGGTTGAAACGAACACCGGGGAGCTGTTTTTT